This is a list of T cell receptor beta chains from one sample in a study of tumor-infiltrating lymphocytes in primary liver carcinoma. A single record per CDR3 protein comes from TCRdb applying MiXCR to the multiplex PCR reads. The sample has 25,000 to 30,000 distinct CDR3 sequences, about three quarters seen once. Sequencing was performed on liver tumor tissue from sampling region 3. The receptor set was obtained from a man aged 35 to 55 with primary liver carcinoma and hepatitis B virus infection. The CDR3 runs from the conserved cysteine through the conserved F or W. A D gene is named only where the DNA matches it firmly. Not all rows give a size; the values are once, few, many and, for expanded clones, a class.

abundance	j_gene	v_gene	d_gene	CDR3nt	CDR3aa
-	TRBJ1-2	TRBV6-5	-	TGTGCCATCATTTTGCAAGCGACAGGAGGCAATAACCATGGCTACACCTTC	CAIILQATGGNNHGYTF
-	TRBJ2-7	TRBV4-1	-	TGCGCCAGCGGCTTGAGGGACGAGTTCGGCGAGCAGTACTTC	CASGLRDEFGEQYF
-	TRBJ2-2	TRBV5-4	TRBD1	TGTGTCAGCAGGGGGATGGGGACCAGGGAGCTGTTTTTT	CVSRGMGTRELFF
-	TRBJ2-2	TRBV4-1	TRBD1	TGTGCCAGCGACGATCTGGACAGGTGGTTAACCCGGGAGCTGTTTTTT	CASDDLDRWLTRELFF
-	TRBJ2-7	TRBV5-1	TRBD2	TGCGCCAGCTGCTTGGGGGGGATAGGGGTTCAGTACGAGCAGTACTTC	CASCLGGIGVQYEQYF
many	TRBJ1-1	TRBV18	-	TGTGCCAGCTCACCACTCGACGGGAACACTGAAGCTTTCTTT	CASSPLDGNTEAFF
-	TRBJ2-1	TRBV11-3	-	TGTACCAGCAGTTTAATGTGGGTCAATGAGCAGTTCTTC	CTSSLMWVNEQFF
-	TRBJ2-1	TRBV30	TRBD2	TGTTCCTGGAGTCCGAGCGGGATTGGTGATGAGCAGTTCTTC	CSWSPSGIGDEQFF
-	TRBJ1-1	TRBV6-2/TRBV6-3	-	TGTGCCTACAGTTACCCAGAACTGAACACTGAAGCTTTCTTT	CAYSYPELNTEAFF
medium-sized	TRBJ2-1	TRBV6-6	-	TGTGCCAGCAGTGCGCAAGGTAACAATGAGCAGTTCTTC	CASSAQGNNEQFF
-	TRBJ1-1	TRBV6-2/TRBV6-3	-	TGTGCCAGGAGTTACCCACAGTTGAACACTGAAGCTTTCTTT	CARSYPQLNTEAFF
few	TRBJ2-3	TRBV4-2	-	TGTACCTCCAGCCAAGAGATGGGAGTGACAGATACGCAGTATTTT	CTSSQEMGVTDTQYF
once	TRBJ2-7	TRBV6-5	-	TGTGGCAGCAGCCGGACAGATGCCTACGAGCATTACTTC	CGSSRTDAYEHYF
-	TRBJ2-5	TRBV5-4	-	TGTGCCAGCAGCCCTAGACTGGGAGGCCGGGAGACCCAGTACTTC	CASSPRLGGRETQYF
-	TRBJ1-1	TRBV10-2	-	TGTGTCTCAGGGGACGGGGGGGCCAACACTGAAGCTTTCTTT	CVSGDGGANTEAFF
-	TRBJ1-2	TRBV6-1	-	TGTGCCAGCAGTGGAAGTGTCGGCACACCTGACTATGGCTACACCTTC	CASSGSVGTPDYGYTF
-	TRBJ1-4	TRBV11-2	-	TGTGCCAGCAGCTTAGGCGGGTTCGCTAATGAAAGACTGCTTTTT	CASSLGGFANERLLF
-	TRBJ1-2	TRBV6-1	TRBD1	TGTGCCAGCAGTCCGACAGGGGATGGTAACACCTTC	CASSPTGDGNTF
-	TRBJ2-5	TRBV5-1	-	TGCACCAGCAGCTTGTCGGGGCTAGCGGAGACCCAGTACTTC	CTSSLSGLAETQYF
many	TRBJ2-5	TRBV20-1	TRBD2	TGCAGTGCTAGCCCGACTAGCGGTAAACCTCAAGAGACCCAGTACTTC	CSASPTSGKPQETQYF
-	TRBJ2-3	TRBV10-3	TRBD2	TGTACCATCAGTGAACCCCTCCGACTAGCGGGAACCACAGATGCGCAGTATTTT	CTISEPLRLAGTTDAQYF
-	TRBJ2-7	TRBV12-3/TRBV12-4	-	TGTGCCAGTAGTTTAGTGGTCGGGGGTGGCGAGCAGCACTTC	CASSLVVGGGEQHF
few	TRBJ2-3	TRBV20-1	TRBD2	TGCAGTGCTAGAGAGGGACTAGGAGGCGATACGCAGTATTTT	CSAREGLGGDTQYF
medium-sized	TRBJ2-1	TRBV6-1	-	TGTGCCAGCAGTGAATGGTGGCAGGGGACCTACAATGAGCAGTTCTTC	CASSEWWQGTYNEQFF
-	TRBJ2-7	TRBV11-2	-	TGTGTCGGCAGTTGGAGGGTAGACGAGCAGTACTTC	CVGSWRVDEQYF
once	TRBJ1-2	TRBV5-6	TRBD1	TGTGCCAGCAGCTTGGTTGGGACAGGGTACTACACCTTC	CASSLVGTGYYTF
-	TRBJ1-1	TRBV6-2/TRBV6-3	TRBD1	TGTGCCAGCAGCCTCAACCTACAGGGGGAGAACACTAAAGCTCTCTTT	CASSLNLQGENTKALF
-	TRBJ2-1	TRBV11-2	-	TGTGCCAATAGCTTATACCGGCTAGTTAGTAAGCAGTTATTC	CANSLYRLVSKQLF
medium-sized	TRBJ2-1	TRBV6-6	-	TGTGCCAGCAGTCATGGGACCTATACCTTAGATGAGCAGTTCTTC	CASSHGTYTLDEQFF
-	TRBJ2-3	TRBV6-2/TRBV6-3	TRBD2	TGTGCCAGCAGCTTCCTCCGACTAGCAGGAGCGGGGGCAGATATGCAGTACTTT	CASSFLRLAGAGADMQYF
few	TRBJ2-7	TRBV11-2	-	TGTGCCAGCAGCTTCATACATGGGGCCATACGTTACGAGCAGTACTTC	CASSFIHGAIRYEQYF
-	TRBJ2-3	TRBV6-2/TRBV6-3	TRBD1	TGTGCCAACAACCAAGCCGGGACAGTTAGCAATCAGCCCCAGTATTTT	CANNQAGTVSNQPQYF
many	TRBJ2-2	TRBV9	-	TGTGCCAGCAGCGTAGAGCTTCTAACGAACACCGGGGAGCTGTTTTTT	CASSVELLTNTGELFF
-	TRBJ2-1	TRBV11-2	-	TGTGCCAGCAGCTTAAAGCTCCTAGTGGGAATGGATGAGCAGTTCTTC	CASSLKLLVGMDEQFF
-	TRBJ2-1	TRBV9	-	TGTGCCAGCAGCGTAGGTGGATGGTCGTACAATGAGCAGTTCTTC	CASSVGGWSYNEQFF
-	TRBJ2-7	TRBV6-2/TRBV6-3	-	TGTGCCAGAAGTTTTGACAGCTACAAGCAGTACTTC	CARSFDSYKQYF
many	TRBJ1-6	TRBV5-4	-	TGTGCCAGCAGCCTATCGCAGGGGAATAGTTCACCCCTCCACTTT	CASSLSQGNSSPLHF
-	TRBJ1-2	TRBV12-3/TRBV12-4	-	TGTGTCAGCAGCCTCGGAGGGGGGGCAAACTATGGCTACACCTTC	CVSSLGGGANYGYTF
-	TRBJ2-7	TRBV28	TRBD1	TGTGCCAGCAGTAAGGGGACAGGGGGGCCCTACGATCAGCAATTC	CASSKGTGGPYDQQF
-	TRBJ2-5	TRBV11-2	-	TGTACCTGCAGCCAAACTCCTGGTGGGGGGAAAAAGACCCAGTACTTC	CTCSQTPGGGKKTQYF
few	TRBJ2-7	TRBV9	-	TGTGCCAGCAGCACAGGACCTAGCTCCTACGAGCAGTACTTC	CASSTGPSSYEQYF
once	TRBJ1-2	TRBV28	-	TGTGCCAGCAGTTCCCGGGGGGGTGACCTGGTTAACTATGGCTACACCTTC	CASSSRGGDLVNYGYTF
many	TRBJ2-7	TRBV4-3	TRBD1	TGCGCCAGCAGCCAAGATCGATGGACAGGGCGGGAGCAGTACTTC	CASSQDRWTGREQYF
-	TRBJ2-1	TRBV11-2	-	TGTGCCGGCAACTTATACCGGCCAGTTAGTGAGCAGTTCTTC	CAGNLYRPVSEQFF
-	TRBJ2-5	TRBV29-1	-	TGCAGCGTTGAAGATCTGACCGGGAGAGAGACCCAGTACTTC	CSVEDLTGRETQYF
-	TRBJ2-3	TRBV28	-	TGTGCCGGCAGATTGCCGACGGAGTTAACAGATACGCAGTATTTT	CAGRLPTELTDTQYF
-	TRBJ1-5	TRBV5-1	TRBD1	TGCGCCAGCAGCAGGGGACAGGGTAATAATCAGCCCCAGCATTTT	CASSRGQGNNQPQHF
-	TRBJ1-5	TRBV11-2	-	TGTGCTAGCAGCCTAGATAGCGGACAGCTTCAGCATTTT	CASSLDSGQLQHF
few	TRBJ2-5	TRBV11-2	TRBD2	TGTACCAGCAACCAAACTCCTGGGGGGGGGAAAGAGACCCAGTATTTC	CTSNQTPGGGKETQYF
-	TRBJ1-1	TRBV6-2/TRBV6-3	-	TGTGCCAGGAGCCAAGGGACGGGAAACACTGAAGCTCTCTTT	CARSQGTGNTEALF
-	TRBJ2-3	TRBV5-8	-	TGTGTCAGCAGCATCAATAGTGGGAGTGTCTCAGATACGCAGTATTTT	CVSSINSGSVSDTQYF
-	TRBJ1-2	TRBV6-5	-	TGTGCCAGTAGATTCCAAGCGACAGGTGGCAATAACTACGGCAACACCTTC	CASRFQATGGNNYGNTF